A single sample is the source of the 9 T cell receptor beta chains below, sequenced in a study of regulatory T cells in long-lasting Graves disease. Arm-PCR of CDR3 regions and iRepertoire HTBI primers were used to build TCR beta libraries. One entry per CDR3 protein results from TCRdb running MiXCR on the multiplex PCR reads. The sample lists roughly 410,000 distinct CDR3 sequences; approximately 16% were seen once. The sample's time point: newly diagnosed GD, antithyroid drugs for less than 3 months. After RNA was extracted from PBMCs, the TCR library was made from it. The same sample was also used in a study of T cells in Graves' hyperthyroidism and ophthalmopathy.

The sample in question was peripheral blood mononuclear cells (PBMCs), obtained at new diagnosis, from a patient treated with antithyroid drugs. These receptors all stem from a woman aged 40 to 49 with Graves disease.

This clonotype has more than one count but fewer than ten. A much larger clone differs by one base, so this may be a read error. The rearrangement joins TRBV12-3 or TRBV12-4 to TRBJ2-7; D is possibly TRBD1 or TRBD2 (5 bases each). V lost 10 bases, J lost 2 bases, and 18 bases lay in between. The CDR3 totals 14 residues. The CDR3 DNA reads as TGTGCCAACAGCCTAGTGGGGGTCCCCTACGAGCAGTACTTC. This translates into CANSLVGVPYEQYF.

This clonotype has a count of ten or more. This chain connects TRBV2 to TRBJ1-2; possible D gene TRBD1, 5 bases. The V end lost 2 bases, the J end lost 9 bases, and 13 bases lay between the germline ends. The germline gives CDR1 SNHLY, CDR2 FYNNEI. The CDR3 contains 13 residues. The CDR3 spells CASSESQGSSYTF. CDR3 DNA sequence: TGTGCCAGCAGTGAATCGCAGGGCAGTAGCTACACCTTC.

V and J are TRBV12-3 or TRBV12-4 and TRBJ2-5; 14 positions match TRBD2. The CDR3 spans 21 residues. Germline trimming cut 3 bases from V and 3 bases from J; bases unmatched to any gene: 18. The CDR3 region is CASSLPTNRTSGRRVEETQYF. The CDR3 nucleotides read TGTGCCAGCAGTTTGCCTACGAACCGGACTAGCGGGAGGAGGGTTGAAGAGACCCAGTACTTC.

There are many counts of this clonotype. The chain combines TRBV12-3 or TRBV12-4 with TRBJ1-3; no clear D gene. The CDR3 covers 11 residues. V lost 6 bases and J 4 bases, leaving 4 bases between the germline ends. The CDR3 sequence is CASSAGNTIYF. The CDR3 nucleotides read TGTGCCAGCAGCGCCGGAAACACCATATATTTT.

On this clonotype itself: A much larger clone is a single base away; this may be a read error. This rearrangement joins TRBV27 to TRBJ2-7; possible D gene TRBD1, 6 bases. This CDR3 is built from 14 residues. CDR1 and CDR2 from the germline V gene are MNHEY and SMNVEV (reference sequence). The CDR3 sequence is CASSFEQRGYEQCF. CDR3 nucleotides: TGTGCCAGCAGTTTTGAGCAGAGGGGGTACGAGCAGTGCTTC.

This clonotype was seen ten or more times. Its ends do not fully match the called genes, so a read error is possible. The chain employs TRBV7-7 and TRBJ2-2; D may be TRBD2 (5 bases). The CDR3 spans 18 residues. Germline-derived CDR1 and CDR2 are SSHAT and FNYEAQ (reference sequence). The CDR3 is CASSLDPERASNTGELFF. For the CDR3, the DNA is TGTGCTAGCAGCTTAGATCCCGAGAGGGCATCGAACACCGGGGAGCTGTTTTTT. Drawing the rest from reference TRBV7-7 and TRBJ2-2, the complete variable domain is GAGVSQSPRYKVTKRGQDVTLRCDPISSHATLYWYQQALGQGPEFLTYFNYEAQPDKSGLPSDRFSAERPEGSISTLTIQRTEQRDSAMYRCASSLDPERASNTGELFFGEGSRLTVL.

As to this clonotype: The CDR3 carries no conserved terminal phenylalanine or tryptophan, so it likely arises from a read error. This rearrangement joins TRBV10-3 to TRBJ1-1, with 7 bases matching TRBD1. Germline V gene lookup returns CDR1 ENHRY and CDR2 SYGVKD. This CDR3 has 12 residues. V trimming: 6 bases; J trimming: 10 bases; junction bases outside the gene matches: 8. The CDR3 is CAIRGQDNRAFS. Here the CDR3 DNA reads TGTGCCATCAGAGGACAGGATAATAGAGCTTTCTCT.

A few counts support this clonotype. The chain uses TRBV7-9 and TRBJ1-5; 8 bases are a match to TRBD1. This CDR3 has 19 amino acids. Germline V gene sequence: CDR1 SEHNR, CDR2 FQNEAQ (reference sequence). V shed 5 bases and J 5 bases; nucleotides not matched to a gene: 20. CDR3 sequence reads: CASSRGGQGYAWMDQPQHF. CDR3 nucleotides: TGTGCCAGCAGCCGCGGAGGACAGGGATACGCCTGGATGGATCAGCCCCAGCATTTT.

V usage is TRBV25-1 and J usage is TRBJ2-2, with TRBD1 as a possible D gene (7 bases). V lost 4 bases and J lost 3, with 15 bases in between. The CDR3 spans 16 residues. CDR1 is MGHDK and CDR2 is SYGVNS in the germline V gene. CDR3 DNA sequence: TGTGCCAGCAGTGGGCTGGCAGGGGGGCACACCGGGGAGCTGTTTTTT. Translating gives CASSGLAGGHTGELFF.